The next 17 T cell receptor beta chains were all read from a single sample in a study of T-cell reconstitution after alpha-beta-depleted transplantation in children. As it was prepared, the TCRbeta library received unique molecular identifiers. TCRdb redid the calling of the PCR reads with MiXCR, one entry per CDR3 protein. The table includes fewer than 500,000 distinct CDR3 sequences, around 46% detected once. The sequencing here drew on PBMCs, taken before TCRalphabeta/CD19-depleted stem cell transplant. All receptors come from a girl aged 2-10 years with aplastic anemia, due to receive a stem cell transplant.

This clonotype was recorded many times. The CDR3 DNA reads TGTGCCAGCAGCCACCCGGACGGAGATCAGCCCCAGCATTTT. Its translation: CASSHPDGDQPQHF. The chain carries TRBV4-2 and TRBJ1-5, with D unresolved. The CDR3 has 14 residues. Between the trimmed V and J ends, which lost 3 bases and 5 bases, there was a span of 11 bases. From germline, CDR1 is LGHNA and CDR2 YNFKEQ.

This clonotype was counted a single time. The CDR3 region is CASSLHGLADTYEQYF. The CDR3 DNA is TGTGCCAGCAGCTTACACGGACTAGCGGACACCTACGAGCAGTACTTC. This rearrangement joins TRBV7-2 to TRBJ2-7, with 10 bases lining up with TRBD2. Germline CDR1 is SGHTA and CDR2 is FQGNSA. This CDR3 comprises 16 residues. The V and J ends lost 2 bases and 2 bases, in that order; junction bases with no gene match: 6.

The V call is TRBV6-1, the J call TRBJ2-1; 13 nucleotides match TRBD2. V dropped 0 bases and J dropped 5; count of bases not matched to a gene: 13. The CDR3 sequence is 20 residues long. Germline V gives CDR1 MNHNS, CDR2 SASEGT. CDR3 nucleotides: TGTGCCAGCAGTGAAGCCTACCTCTATGCACTAGCGGGAGGGCACAATGAGCAGTTCTTC. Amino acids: CASSEAYLYALAGGHNEQFF.

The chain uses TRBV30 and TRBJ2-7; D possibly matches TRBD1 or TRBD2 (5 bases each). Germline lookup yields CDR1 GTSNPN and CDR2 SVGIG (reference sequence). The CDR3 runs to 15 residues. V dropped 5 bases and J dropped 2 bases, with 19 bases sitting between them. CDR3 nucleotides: TGTGCCTGGGCCTCTCCGGGGCCTGGGACCTACGAGCAGTACTTC. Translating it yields CAWASPGPGTYEQYF. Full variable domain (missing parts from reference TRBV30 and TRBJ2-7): SQTIHQWPATLVQPVGSPLSLECTVEGTSNPNLYWYRQAAGRGLQLLFYSVGIGQISSEVPQNLSASRPQDRQFILSSKKLLLSDSGFYLCAWASPGPGTYEQYFGPGTRLTVT.

CDR3 DNA: TGCGGGTGTGGGAGGGGATCCTACGAGCAGTACTTC. It is translated as CGCGRGSYEQYF. The chain has TRBV20-1 and TRBJ2-7; TRBD2 matches 7 bases. The CDR3 sequence is 12 residues long. Germline CDR1 is DFQATT and CDR2 is SNEGSKA (reference sequence).

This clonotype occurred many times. The CDR3 DNA reads as TGCGCCAGCCGAGGGGGTTCGGGCACTGAAGCTTTCTTT. As protein: CASRGGSGTEAFF. This chain uses TRBV5-1 with TRBJ1-1; D possibly corresponds to TRBD1 (6 bases). The CDR3 contains 13 residues. Trimming left V 7 bases short and J 4 bases short, with 14 bases between. Germline values: CDR1 SGHRS, CDR2 YFSETQ.

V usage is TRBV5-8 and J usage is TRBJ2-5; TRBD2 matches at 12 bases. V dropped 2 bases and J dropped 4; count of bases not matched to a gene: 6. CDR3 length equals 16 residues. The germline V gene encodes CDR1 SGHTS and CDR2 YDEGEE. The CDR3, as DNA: TGTGCCAGCAGCTTTTCGCTAGCGGGAGGGGCAGAGACCCAGTACTTC. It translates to CASSFSLAGGAETQYF. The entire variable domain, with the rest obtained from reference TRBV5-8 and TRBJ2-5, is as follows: EAGVTQSPTHLIKTRGQQATLRCSPISGHTSVYWYQQALGLGLQFLLWYDEGEERNRGNFPPRFSGRQFPNYSSELNVNALELEDSALYLCASSFSLAGGAETQYFGPGTRLLVL.

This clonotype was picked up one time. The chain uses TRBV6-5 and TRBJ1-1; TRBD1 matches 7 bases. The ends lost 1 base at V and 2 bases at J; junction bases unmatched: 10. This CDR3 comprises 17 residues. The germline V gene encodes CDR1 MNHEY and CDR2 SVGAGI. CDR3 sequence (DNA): TGTGCCAGCAGTTACTGGCCTCCGGGACAGCTAAACACTGAAGCTTTCTTT. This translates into CASSYWPPGQLNTEAFF.

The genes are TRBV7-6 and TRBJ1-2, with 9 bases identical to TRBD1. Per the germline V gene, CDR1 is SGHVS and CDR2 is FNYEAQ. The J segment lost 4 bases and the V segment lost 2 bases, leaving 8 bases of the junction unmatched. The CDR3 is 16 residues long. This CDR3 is CASSLQRQGVPYGYTF. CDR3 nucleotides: TGTGCCAGCAGCTTACAGCGACAGGGGGTCCCCTATGGCTACACCTTC.

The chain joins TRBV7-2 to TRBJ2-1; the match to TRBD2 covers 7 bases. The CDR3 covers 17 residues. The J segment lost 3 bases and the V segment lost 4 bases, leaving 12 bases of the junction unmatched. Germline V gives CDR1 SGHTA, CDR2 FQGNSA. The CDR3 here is CASSWTLSRELYNEQFF. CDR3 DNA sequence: TGTGCCAGCAGCTGGACCCTATCGCGGGAGCTCTACAATGAGCAGTTCTTC.

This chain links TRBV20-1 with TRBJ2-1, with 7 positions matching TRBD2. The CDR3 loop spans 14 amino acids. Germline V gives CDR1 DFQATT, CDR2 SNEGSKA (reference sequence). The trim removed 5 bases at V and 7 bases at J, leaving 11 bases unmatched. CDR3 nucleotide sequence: TGCAGTGCTTACCCGGAGGGAGGGATTAATGAGCAGTTCTTC. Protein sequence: CSAYPEGGINEQFF.

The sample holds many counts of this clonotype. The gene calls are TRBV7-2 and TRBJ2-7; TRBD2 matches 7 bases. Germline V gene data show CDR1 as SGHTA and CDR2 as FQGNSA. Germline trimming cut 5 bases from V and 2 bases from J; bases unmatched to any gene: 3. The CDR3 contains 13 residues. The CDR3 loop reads CASSTSAAYEQYF. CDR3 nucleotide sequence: TGTGCCAGCAGCACTAGCGCTGCCTACGAGCAGTACTTC. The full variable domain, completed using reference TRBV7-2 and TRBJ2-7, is GAGVSQSPSNKVTEKGKDVELRCDPISGHTALYWYRQSLGQGLEFLIYFQGNSAPDKSGLPSDRFSAERTGGSVSTLTIQRTQQEDSAVYLCASSTSAAYEQYFGPGTRLTVT.

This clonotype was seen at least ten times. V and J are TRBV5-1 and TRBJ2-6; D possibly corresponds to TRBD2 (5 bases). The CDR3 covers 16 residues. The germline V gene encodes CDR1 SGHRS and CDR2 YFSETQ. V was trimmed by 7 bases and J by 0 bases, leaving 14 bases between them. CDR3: CASLGLGVSGANVLTF. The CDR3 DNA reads TGCGCCAGCCTAGGCCTCGGGGTCTCTGGGGCCAACGTCCTGACTTTC.

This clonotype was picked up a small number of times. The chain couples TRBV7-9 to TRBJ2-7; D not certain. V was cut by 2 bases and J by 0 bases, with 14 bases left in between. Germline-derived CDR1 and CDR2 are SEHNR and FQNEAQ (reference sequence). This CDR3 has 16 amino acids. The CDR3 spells CASSLFSQESSYEQYF. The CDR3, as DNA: TGTGCCAGCAGCTTATTTTCGCAGGAGAGCTCCTACGAGCAGTACTTC.

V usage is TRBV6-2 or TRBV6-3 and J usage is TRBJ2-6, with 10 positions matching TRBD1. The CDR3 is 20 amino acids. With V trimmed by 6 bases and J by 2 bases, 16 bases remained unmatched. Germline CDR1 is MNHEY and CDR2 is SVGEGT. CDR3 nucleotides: TGTGCCAGCAGGGGGGAGCCGACAGGGGGCGAGCGTGCTGGGGCCAACGTCCTGACTTTC. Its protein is CASRGEPTGGERAGANVLTF.

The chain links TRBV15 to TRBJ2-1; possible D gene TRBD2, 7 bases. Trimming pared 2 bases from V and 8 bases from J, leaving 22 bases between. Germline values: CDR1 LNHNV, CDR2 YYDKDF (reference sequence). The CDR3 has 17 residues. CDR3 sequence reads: CATSRSGGLGTLDEQFF. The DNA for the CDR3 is TGTGCCACCAGCAGATCCGGGGGGCTAGGGACCCTTGATGAGCAGTTCTTC.

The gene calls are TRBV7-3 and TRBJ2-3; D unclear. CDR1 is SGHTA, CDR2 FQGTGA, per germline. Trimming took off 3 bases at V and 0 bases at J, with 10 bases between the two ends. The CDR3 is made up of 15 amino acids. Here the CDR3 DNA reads TGTGCCAGCAGCTTGGCGGTAGCTAGCACAGATACGCAGTATTTT. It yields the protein CASSLAVASTDTQYF.